The clone carrying this T cell receptor (beta chain) was seen only a few times. Its antigen remains unknown. At one end, the junction sequence differs from germline, possibly due to a read error. The data are from a study of CD8 T cells in ankylosing spondylitis. General study results and limits: It was reported that disease-linked clones were significantly enriched in matched ankylosing spondylitis synovial fluid. Certain motif variants had earlier been reported in reactive arthritis synovial fluid and blood. A TCR beta motif made of fewer than ten highly homologous variants seemed typical of ankylosing spondylitis blood.

Libraries for TCR beta were made by quantitative 5'-RACE with molecular barcodes. TCRdb used MiXCR to reprocess the 5' RACE reads, holding one entry per CDR3 protein. Of 25,000 to 35,000 distinct CDR3 sequences in the sample, approximately 15% are singletons; the top ten hold approximately 40%. The CDR3 runs 16 residues. The V gene's germline CDR1 is MDHEN and CDR2 SYDVKM. The specimen was blood. The TCR was taken from a male donor with ankylosing spondylitis or in good health (not recorded which). The V gene is TRBV28, the J gene TRBJ1-6, with TRBD1 identical over 8 bases. The CDR3 loop is CASTIDRGVYNSPLHF. As DNA, the CDR3 is TGTGCCAGCACCATAGACAGGGGCGTCTATAATTCTCCCCTCCACTTT.